This TCR beta chain was sequenced during a study of cytomegalovirus exposure and HLA in healthy donors (dated by TCRdb to the late 2010s). At the level of the whole study: According to an earlier analysis of around 600 of the donors, about 190 million T cells yielded approximately 120 million unique TCR beta sequences and roughly 280 Gb of sequence data. Among roughly 370 genotyped donors of the cohort, an average of 235,054 unique TCR beta nucleotide sequences were sequenced per donor, roughly a sixth of them non-productive. Every repertoire in the discovery cohort had been generated on one and the same sequencing platform. A later genetic analysis took genome-wide SNP genotypes for about three fifths of the roughly 700 donors and used that subset as a discovery cohort. Rather than using new phenotypic data, the later analysis identified candidate immune exposures from TCR beta sequences and from how often those sequences occurred across donors. Typing coverage varied by locus: about 620-640 donors for A, B, C, DRB1 and DQB1; approximately 560 for DQA1; approximately 570 for DPA1; approximately 450 for DPB1. Alongside the repertoire data, information on donor age, sex, ethnicity and CMV serostatus was compiled. In an earlier analysis of about 590 of the donors, high-throughput TCR beta sequencing was used to judge whether each TCR beta V gene segment behaved as functional or pseudogenic. A separate validation cohort of more than 100 different subjects was used in addition to the 666-subject first cohort. Of the 300 to 500 genotyped donors, more than 75% were placed in the genetic ancestry cluster associated with self-reported Caucasian donors. A later analysis re-analyzed previously published TCR beta repertoires from roughly 630 donors and added high-resolution HLA genotyping to study TCR occurrence patterns. The study combined high-throughput TCR immunosequencing, statistical association of individual TCRs with disease status, and machine learning to predict cytomegalovirus infection status. The aim of the study was to test whether cataloging public T cell receptors could identify signatures of past pathogen exposure. HLA typing covered class I and class II loci at four-digit resolution. The T cell repertoires of 666 subjects were profiled by immunosequencing and related to cytomegalovirus serostatus. About five DR-DQ haplotypes were treated as single units for association and clustering because of strong linkage in the cohort. An early release covering 550 to 700 HLA-typed donors comprised about 300 gigabases of sequencing data and about 90 million unique TCR sequences. The research as a whole found: This cohort had only TCR beta chains sequenced, and the lack of alpha or paired-chain data limited which features could be detected. Most TCR sequences were observed very rarely across donors, whereas some public TCRs were present in many individuals. Assigning TCR associations to individual alleles was difficult when HLA alleles, especially DR and DQ, strongly co-occurred. Because HLA typing was missing for some donors at each locus, association tests included only the typed subset. Most CMV-associated TCR beta chains appeared to be HLA-restricted in a later analysis, and the HLA associations seemed to be driven largely by CMV exposure. The 87-base-pair reads could not distinguish some IMGT-functional V segments, including TRBV6-2 and TRBV6-3, so those segments were excluded. Compared with equally common non-associated chains, HLA-associated TCR beta chains in a later analysis were more clonally expanded and had lower generation probabilities. A later analysis reported that several top co-occurrence clusters appeared linked to parvovirus B19, influenza, CMV and Epstein-Barr virus. V-gene and J-gene trimming of TCR beta chains was associated with a missense DCLRE1C variant in a later genetic analysis, and the association was replicated in an independent cohort. A further reported finding was that TCR beta sequences accurately predicted the HLA-A and HLA-B alleles for most subjects in the first cohort. A cluster of highly shared sequence variants was judged likely to be a technical artifact of the sequencing pipeline. Immune exposure information for the cohort was limited to CMV serostatus. A total of 150 or so TCR beta chains were listed by the study as associated with cytomegalovirus. According to the authors, the approach could potentially be generalized to other disease states and immunological phenotypes. According to a later genetic analysis, donors in an Asian-associated ancestry cluster had fewer N-insertions in productive TCRs than the roughly 700-donor mean. Sequencing depth was assumed to be roughly uniform across donors in the presence/absence analyses, though that assumption may not hold. In a later analysis, TCR association rates were found to vary across HLA loci, with the most associated TCRs seen for DRB1 alleles and the fewest for HLA-C alleles. In vitro tests confirmed that a few of the cytomegalovirus-associated TCR beta chains recognize cytomegalovirus antigens. The classifier was reported to diagnose cytomegalovirus status with high specificity and sensitivity in both the original and validation cohorts. Because counts were too low, 15 to 20 rarely observed V segments, including chromosome 9 orphons, were left out of the earlier analysis of roughly 600 of the donors. In an earlier analysis of approximately 590 of the donors, most TCR beta V segments were observed in productive rearrangements about 90% or about 30% of the time, broadly matching IMGT annotations. Specific HLA alleles were associated with roughly 16,000 TCR beta sequences at a false discovery rate of 0.05 in a later analysis. Correlated functional status among segregating V segments might be attributable to linkage disequilibrium, but an unknown experimental factor could not be ruled out.

Library preparation employed the immunoSEQ multiplex PCR assay. For the multiplex PCR, a mixture combining 60 forward primers for TCR Vbeta segments and 13 reverse primers for TCR Jbeta segments was used. A multiplex PCR assay on genomic DNA amplified the CDR3 region of rearranged TCR beta genes. The amplified TCR beta libraries were sequenced on the Illumina HiSeq System as 87-base-pair reads. For the original study's pipeline: In a later analysis, some 80 million unique TCR beta chains were counted across the 650 to 750 repertoires, and roughly 11 million of these chains were shared by at least two donors. A nearest-neighbor algorithm error-corrected the raw reads and collapsed the reads into unique sequences, merging closely related sequences to remove PCR and sequencing errors. To assign V, D and J gene segments, CDR3 sequences were aligned to IMGT reference sequences. For a sequence to be retained, a match of at least six nucleotides to both a V gene segment and a J gene segment was required. A rearrangement counted as productive if the CDR3 had no stop codons and remained in frame with V and J, and every other rearrangement counted as non-productive. Following IMGT convention, CDR3 was defined as the stretch from the second conserved V-encoded cysteine to the conserved J-encoded phenylalanine. In an earlier analysis of 500 to 650 of the donors, sequences lacking an unambiguous match to a single V gene segment were excluded. An earlier analysis of approximately 590 of the donors called V segments functional above 56.7% productive rearrangements and segregating when the between-donor standard deviation exceeded 5%. To diagnose cytomegalovirus status from the catalog of TCR beta chain sequences, a statistical classification framework was built. In a later analysis, V and J genes were assigned by comparing TCR nucleotide sequences against IMGT/GENE-DB human TR gene sequences. In a later analysis, CDR3 sequences and most-parsimonious VDJ recombination scenarios were assigned using the TCRdist pipeline. In a later analysis, each TCR beta chain was defined by its CDR3 amino acid sequence together with its V-gene family, and reads lacking a unique V-gene family were excluded. To address suspected cross-contamination and a sequencing artifact, a later analysis removed several hundred highly shared, low-generation-probability nucleotide sequences. In a later analysis, a clonal expansion index was calculated for each public chain from normalized within-repertoire ranks of inferred template counts. In a later analysis, generation probabilities were computed using a VDJ recombination model fitted to out-of-frame rearrangements, and the results were checked against IGoR. In a later analysis, hypergeometric tests were used to score TCR-TCR, TCR-HLA and TCR-CMV co-occurrence, with a repertoire-size bias correction applied to TCR pairs. To estimate false discovery rates, a later analysis permuted the HLA or CMV assignments 20 times. In a later analysis, co-occurring TCRs were grouped using DBSCAN, and TCRdist sequence similarity was added for clustering within HLA-allele-positive subsets. Repertoires with fewer than 30,000 or more than 120,000 public chains, plus five repertoires with anomalous nucleotide sharing, were excluded from co-occurrence clustering. The immuneACCESS repertoire file appears here via TCRdb, limited to in-frame rearrangements. These files lack a portion of the clones; in checked studies, under half of the deficit traces to unresolved V genes, and the cause of the others is not known. V and J calls and clone size come straight from that table; D and trimming were deduced from the DNA. This sample gives 150,000 to 200,000 clones in total; 80% of them show up just once. Almost 7% of the sample is in the top ten clones.

Measured from the cysteine to the phenylalanine, the CDR3 is 17 residues long. CDR3 DNA is the only sequence kept; it has 51 bases, read in frame from the first base. Unmatched junction bases come to 17, with V trimmed by 5 bases and J by 6 bases. CDR1 and CDR2, per the germline V gene, are SGHDT and YYEEEE. The cohort comprised fewer than 750 healthy bone marrow donors. At the time of sampling, all cohort members were nominally healthy, though unrecorded immune exposures were likely present. The donor tested CMV seropositive and was one of the 289 seropositive cohort members. A peripheral blood sample was collected from each donor, and TCR beta sequencing was performed on peripheral blood mononuclear cells. The Qiagen DNeasy Blood Extraction Kit was used to extract genomic DNA from the blood cell samples. Details on this clone: Its antigen target is currently unknown. No base quality information exists; no much larger clone differs at one position.

The clonotype originates from a young man in good health and CMV-seropositive. The chain is assembled from TRBV5-6 and TRBJ1-1, and 9 junctional nucleotides match TRBD1. The sequenced sample consisted of PBMCs. The CDR3 sequence is CASSDGQGTSRGAEAFF. The sequenced DNA is TGTGCCAGCAGTGACGGACAGGGGACTTCTCGAGGGGCTGAAGCTTTCTTT.